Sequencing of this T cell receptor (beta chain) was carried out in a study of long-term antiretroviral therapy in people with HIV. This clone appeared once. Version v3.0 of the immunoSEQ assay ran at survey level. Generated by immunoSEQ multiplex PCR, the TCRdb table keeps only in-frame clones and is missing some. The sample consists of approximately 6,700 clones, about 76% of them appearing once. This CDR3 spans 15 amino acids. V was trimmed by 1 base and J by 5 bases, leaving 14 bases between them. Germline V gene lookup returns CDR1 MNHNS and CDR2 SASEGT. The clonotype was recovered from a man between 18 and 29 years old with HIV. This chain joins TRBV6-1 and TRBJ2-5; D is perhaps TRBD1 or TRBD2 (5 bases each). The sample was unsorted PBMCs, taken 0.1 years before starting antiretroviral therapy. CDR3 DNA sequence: TGTGCCAGCAGTGAAGTCAGTGGGACGGGTGAGACCCAGTACTTC. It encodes CASSEVSGTGETQYF.